This TCR beta chain was observed in a study of shared clonotypes between healthy human individuals. Whole-study findings and limits: Rarefaction exposed incomplete sorted-subset sequencing despite large depth. Generally, estimated richness proved larger in naive subsets than it did in memory subsets.

Original methodology: Junction-only sequences produced by ImmunoSEQ had no quality scores, so filtering differed. Here immunoSEQ multiplex PCR was the method, and the copy in TCRdb shows in-frame clones only, minus some. The V and J calls and the clone size are those of that table, but D and trimming were determined from the DNA. The data hold roughly 2.2 million clones, with 85% to 95% observed a single time. The germline V gene encodes CDR1 LNHDA and CDR2 SQIVND (reference sequence). The CDR3 length is 16 residues. Germline trimming cut 6 bases from V and 0 bases from J; bases unmatched to any gene: 8. To note about this clone: What it binds is unknown.

This chain links TRBV19 with TRBJ1-5; 7 bases match TRBD1. What was sequenced was naive CD4+ T cells from PBMCs. The subset denotes: CD45RA+ positively selected. The source of this sequence is a man between 18 and 29 years old in good health. Some clones in this sample may be carry-over from other donors' samples. CDR3 residues: CASRPRGLNSNQPQHF. CDR3 coding DNA: TGTGCCAGTAGGCCCAGGGGGTTAAATAGCAATCAGCCCCAGCATTTT.